The clone carrying this TCR beta chain was found a few times. Its antigen remains unknown. Germline lookup yields CDR1 LNHNV and CDR2 YYDKDF (reference sequence). The CDR3 runs to 17 residues. Trimming took 1 base from V and 0 from J, leaving 16 bases between them. Profiling relied on immunoSEQ multiplex PCR, and the TCRdb table lists in-frame clones only, not all of them. The sample records roughly 66,000 clones, roughly 87% being singletons. The sample originates from a study of OX40 agonist ivuxolimab in advanced cancers. Study in general: Hepatocellular carcinoma, melanoma, renal cell or head and neck cancer occurred in dose-escalation patients. Three patients, one with hepatocellular carcinoma and two with cutaneous melanoma, achieved partial responses. General study results and limits: The mean number of expanded clones was higher in CD8+ T cells than in CD4+. The investigators did not determine what antigen specificity the expanded peripheral T cells had.

The chain has TRBV15 and TRBJ2-7; possible D gene TRBD1, 6 bases. The clonotype comes from an adult with an advanced solid tumor such as melanoma, head and neck, liver or kidney cancer. The source material was CD4+ or CD8+ T cells sorted from blood, sampled in a trial of the OX40 agonist ivuxolimab. The CDR3 coding sequence is TGTGCCACCAGCAGAGCGGGGTCAGGGGTAAGCTCCTACGAGCAGTACTTC. It encodes CATSRAGSGVSSYEQYF. The complete variable domain, with remaining parts taken from reference TRBV15 and TRBJ2-7, reads DAMVIQNPRYQVTQFGKPVTLSCSQTLNHNVMYWYQQKSSQAPKLLFHYYDKDFNNEADTPDNFQSRRPNTSFCFLDIRSPGLGDTAMYLCATSRAGSGVSSYEQYFGPGTRLTVT.